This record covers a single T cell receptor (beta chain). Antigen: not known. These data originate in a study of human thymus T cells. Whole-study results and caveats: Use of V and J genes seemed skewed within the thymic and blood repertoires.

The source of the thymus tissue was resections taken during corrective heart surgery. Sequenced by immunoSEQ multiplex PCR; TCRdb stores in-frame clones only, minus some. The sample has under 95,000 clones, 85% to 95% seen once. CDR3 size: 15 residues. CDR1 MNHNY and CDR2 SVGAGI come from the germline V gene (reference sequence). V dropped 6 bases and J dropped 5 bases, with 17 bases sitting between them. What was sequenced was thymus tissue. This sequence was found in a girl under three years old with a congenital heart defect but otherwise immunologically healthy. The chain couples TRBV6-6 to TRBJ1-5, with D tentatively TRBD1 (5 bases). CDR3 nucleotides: TGTGCCAGCAGCCCTTCCGGGGGGGATGATCAGCCCCAGCATTTT. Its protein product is CASSPSGGDDQPQHF.